These 30 T cell receptor beta chains were sequenced from one sample in a study of CD8 T cells in ankylosing spondylitis. TCRdb passed the 5' RACE reads through MiXCR, listing each CDR3 protein once. Here the sample spans hundreds of thousands of distinct CDR3 sequences, 8% to 10% being singletons. The sample consisted of blood, either unsorted or a sorted T cell fraction (not recorded which). These receptors were obtained from a female donor with ankylosing spondylitis or in good health (not recorded which).

This clonotype has ten or more counts. V gene TRBV6-6 combines with J gene TRBJ2-2, with D unresolved. The CDR3 contains 13 residues. With 4 bases removed from V and 4 bases from J, the gap between germline ends came to 7 bases. Germline-derived CDR1 and CDR2 are MNHNY and SVGAGI (reference sequence). The CDR3 loop reads CASSFTTTGELFF. CDR3 nucleotides: TGTGCCAGCAGTTTCACTACCACCGGGGAGCTGTTTTTT.

This clonotype was seen only a few times. CDR3 amino acids: CASSLYPRQGIYEQYF. The CDR3 DNA sequence: TGTGCCAGCAGTTTATACCCTAGACAGGGAATCTACGAGCAGTACTTC. The chain uses TRBV28 and TRBJ2-7, with TRBD1 matching over 7 bases. CDR1 MDHEN and CDR2 SYDVKM come from the germline V gene. The V segment lost 1 base and the J segment 3 bases; nucleotides outside the gene matches: 9. The CDR3 loop spans 16 amino acids.

The table lists this clonotype with many counts. The CDR3 sequence is CSGKDGDLEAFF. For the CDR3, the DNA is TGCAGCGGCAAGGACGGGGACTTAGAGGCTTTCTTT. The rearrangement joins TRBV29-1 to TRBJ1-1; D perhaps matches TRBD1 (5 bases). Between the trimmed V and J ends, which lost 7 bases and 11 bases, there was a span of 20 bases. The CDR3 runs 12 residues. CDR1 and CDR2 from the germline V gene are SQVTM and ANQGSEA.

This clonotype appeared many times. The V call is TRBV7-9, the J call TRBJ2-1; D gene uncertain. Trimming shortened V by 5 bases and J by 3 bases, and 20 bases separated the two germline ends. The CDR3 has 17 amino acids. From germline, CDR1 is SEHNR and CDR2 FQNEAQ (reference sequence). The CDR3 loop is CASSVPPRSAIYNEQFF. The CDR3 bases are TGTGCCAGCAGCGTCCCCCCTAGATCGGCAATCTACAATGAGCAGTTCTTC.

Remarks on this clonotype: This may be a read error: a much more frequent sequence differs by one nucleotide. The chain has TRBV5-5 and TRBJ2-2, with D perhaps TRBD1 or TRBD2 (5 bases each). The CDR3 is made up of 15 amino acids. From germline, CDR1 is SGHKS and CDR2 YYEKEE (reference sequence). The CDR3 spells CGSSFHRRSTGELFF. In DNA, the CDR3 is TGTGGCAGCAGCTTCCACAGGAGGAGCACCGGGGAGCTGTTTTTT.

In this sample, this clonotype turned up many times. The CDR3 DNA follows: TGCAGTGCTAGAGATGTGGCATTGGGGTCGTACGAGCAGTACTTC. Amino acid sequence: CSARDVALGSYEQYF. The rearrangement links TRBV20-1 to TRBJ2-7, with D unclear. The CDR3 totals 15 residues. V gave up 0 bases and J gave up 4 bases, with 16 bases separating them. Germline V gene lookup returns CDR1 DFQATT and CDR2 SNEGSKA (reference sequence).

In the case of this clonotype: This sequence may be a read error, since a much larger clone differs from it by one base. The chain uses TRBV18 and TRBJ2-1; no clear D gene. Trimming cost V 6 bases and J 2 bases, with 14 bases left between them. This CDR3 has 15 amino acids. Germline V CDR1 and CDR2: KGHSH, LQKENI. The CDR3 protein is CASSPLSWTYNEQFF. The CDR3 DNA sequence: TGTGCCAGCTCCCCGCTTAGCTGGACCTACAATGAGCAGTTCTTC. Together with reference TRBV18 and TRBJ2-1, the CDR3 gives the full variable domain: NAGVMQNPRHLVRRRGQEARLRCSPMKGHSHVYWYRQLPEEGLKFMVYLQKENIIDESGMPKERFSAEFPKEGPSILRIQQVVRGDSAAYFCASSPLSWTYNEQFFGPGTRLTVL.

Ten or more counts support this clonotype. The rearrangement links TRBV9 to TRBJ2-5; TRBD2 agrees at 9 bases. The germline V gene encodes CDR1 SGDLS and CDR2 YYNGEE. The ends lost 0 bases at V and 7 bases at J; junction bases unmatched: 1. The CDR3 extends over 13 amino acids. Here the CDR3 reads CASSVEAGGTQYF. The CDR3 DNA reads as TGTGCCAGCAGCGTAGAAGCGGGAGGGACCCAGTACTTC.

This clonotype has at least ten counts. The chain uses TRBV19 and TRBJ2-1, with 11 bases aligning to TRBD1. This CDR3 spans 17 amino acids. Germline loops: CDR1 LNHDA, CDR2 SQIVND (reference sequence). V gave up 3 bases and J gave up 12 bases; unmatched junction bases: 16. The DNA for the CDR3 is TGTGCCAGTAGTATGAAAAGAACCGGGACAGGGGGGTTTGTGCAGTTCTTC. This codes for CASSMKRTGTGGFVQFF.

Many counts were recorded for this clonotype. V is TRBV2 and J is TRBJ2-2; a weak D match, TRBD2 (6 bases). V was trimmed by 5 bases and J by 5 bases, leaving 15 bases between them. Germline assignment: CDR1 SNHLY and CDR2 FYNNEI. The CDR3 loop spans 15 amino acids. The CDR3 bases are TGTGCCAGCAGTATTACATCTGGAGGGACCGGGGAGCTGTTTTTT. The encoded protein is CASSITSGGTGELFF.

This clonotype was recorded at least ten times. The chain recombines TRBV9 with TRBJ1-5; D is unclear. The CDR3 sequence is 13 residues long. V was trimmed by 5 bases and J by 6 bases, leaving 12 bases between them. Germline loops: CDR1 SGDLS, CDR2 YYNGEE. The CDR3 loop reads CASRPPPRQPQHF. The CDR3 DNA is TGTGCCAGCAGGCCACCCCCCCGTCAGCCCCAGCATTTT.

This clonotype has a count of ten or more. The rearrangement joins TRBV28 to TRBJ2-7; TRBD2 might be the D (5 bases). V gave up 6 bases and J gave up 8 bases, with 17 bases separating them. Germline V lookup: CDR1 MDHEN, CDR2 SYDVKM. This CDR3 comprises 13 residues. The CDR3 nucleotides are TGTGCCAGCAGCTCCCTCGGGGAGAAGAAGCAGTACTTC. As protein: CASSSLGEKKQYF.

This clonotype was seen ten or more times. The chain is built from TRBV29-1 and TRBJ2-7; tentatively, D is TRBD2 (5 bases). Germline assignment: CDR1 SQVTM and CDR2 ANQGSEA. This CDR3 comprises 13 residues. The V end was cut by 4 bases, the J end by 3 bases, with 13 bases between. The CDR3 DNA sequence: TGCAGCGTTGGGGAGTGGGGAAGCTACGAGCAGTACTTC. Encoded protein: CSVGEWGSYEQYF.

This clonotype was detected ten times or more. V is TRBV6-6 and J is TRBJ2-5; no definite D call. Trimming removed 0 bases at V and 5 bases at J, with 1 base between. The CDR3 runs 11 residues. CDR1 MNHNY and CDR2 SVGAGI come from the germline V gene (reference sequence). DNA of the CDR3: TGTGCCAGCAGTTACTCGGAGACCCAGTACTTC. This gives the protein CASSYSETQYF.

This clonotype has a count of ten or more. The J gene is TRBJ2-1, the V gene TRBV13; D could derive from TRBD1 or TRBD2 (5 bases each). The germline CDR1 and CDR2 sequences are PRHDT and FYEKMQ (reference sequence). V lost 1 base and J lost 9, with 19 bases in between. The length of the CDR3 is 16 residues. The DNA of the CDR3 is TGTGCCAGCAGCTTAGAAGAAGGGACCCGGTTCGGTGAGCAGTTCTTC. It translates to CASSLEEGTRFGEQFF.

The sample holds many counts of this clonotype. V usage is TRBV20-1 and J usage is TRBJ2-7, with TRBD2 as a possible D gene (6 bases). The CDR3 sequence is 15 residues long. From germline, CDR1 is DFQATT and CDR2 SNEGSKA (reference sequence). Trimming cost V 5 bases and J 0 bases, with 17 bases left between them. The CDR3 DNA reads as TGCAGTGCTCGTTATAGCGGATCGAGCTCCTACGAGCAGTACTTC. This codes for CSARYSGSSSYEQYF.

This chain joins TRBV7-2 and TRBJ2-3; no reliable D call. This CDR3 is 13 amino acids long. Germline CDR1 is SGHTA and CDR2 is FQGNSA. V was pared by 3 bases and J by 4 bases, with 8 bases between. CDR3 in amino acids: CASSLGCADTQYF. The CDR3 DNA reads TGTGCCAGCAGCTTGGGGTGTGCAGATACGCAGTATTTT.

This chain uses TRBV28 with TRBJ2-7; a weak D match, TRBD2 (7 bases). Germline CDR1 is MDHEN and CDR2 is SYDVKM. V was shortened by 5 bases and J by 2 bases, with 16 bases between the two germline ends. The CDR3 consists of 15 residues. The CDR3, as DNA: TGTGCCAGCAGTCCCCTCGGGGGGCTCCCCTACGAGCAGTACTTC. Residues: CASSPLGGLPYEQYF.

This clonotype was recorded at least ten times. V usage is TRBV7-8 and J usage is TRBJ1-3; the D is unclear. Germline CDR1 is SGHVS and CDR2 is FQNEAQ. Trimming cost V 1 base and J 4 bases, with 14 bases left between them. There are 16 residues in the CDR3. The chain's CDR3 is CASSLGVSVAGNTIYF. The DNA for the CDR3 is TGTGCCAGCAGCTTAGGGGTGTCTGTTGCGGGAAACACCATATATTTT.

This clonotype has ten or more counts. The V call is TRBV10-3, the J call TRBJ2-2; no reliable D call. From germline, CDR1 is ENHRY and CDR2 SYGVKD. The CDR3 sequence is 13 residues long. Trimming removed 3 bases at V and 8 bases at J, with 10 bases between. DNA for the CDR3: TGTGCCATCAGTGAAGTGGACCGGGGGGAGCTGTTTTTT. Protein sequence: CAISEVDRGELFF.

Only one count was recorded for this clonotype. A much larger clone lies a single base off, so this may be a read error. The chain links TRBV3-2 to TRBJ1-5; TRBD1, as called in the table, went unchecked against the DNA. TRBV3-2 is marked as a pseudogene. The CDR3 length is 17 residues. DNA of the CDR3: TGTGCCACCAGCCACGGACAGGGGGCGTGGGGTTTTCAGCCCCAGCATTTT. It yields the protein CATSHGQGAWGFQPQHF.

This clonotype has ten or more counts. The V and J genes are TRBV5-1 and TRBJ2-6, with 7 bases identical to TRBD1. V was clipped by 4 bases and J by 0 bases; unmatched bases: 7. The CDR3 runs 17 residues. Germline CDR1 and CDR2: SGHRS and YFSETQ. In nucleotides, the CDR3 is TGCGCCAGCAGCCCCGGGACAGTGGGCTCTGGGGCCAACGTCCTGACTTTC. This translates into CASSPGTVGSGANVLTF. The full variable domain, rest sourced from reference TRBV5-1 and TRBJ2-6, is KAGVTQTPRYLIKTRGQQVTLSCSPISGHRSVSWYQQTPGQGLQFLFEYFSETQRNKGNFPGRFSGRQFSNSRSEMNVSTLELGDSALYLCASSPGTVGSGANVLTFGAGSRLTVL.

This clonotype showed up just a few times. The V and J genes are TRBV7-9 and TRBJ2-1; D may correspond to TRBD1 or TRBD2 (5 bases each). V lost 5 bases, J lost 4 bases, and 12 bases lay in between. Germline V gene lookup returns CDR1 SEHNR and CDR2 FQNEAQ (reference sequence). The length of the CDR3 is 14 residues. CDR3 in amino acids: CASSVQGPYNEQFF. DNA for the CDR3: TGTGCCAGCAGCGTCCAGGGACCGTACAATGAGCAGTTCTTC. Full variable domain (outside the CDR3, taken from reference TRBV7-9 and TRBJ2-1): DTGVSQNPRHKITKRGQNVTFRCDPISEHNRLYWYRQTLGQGPEFLTYFQNEAQLEKSRLLSDRFSAERPKGSFSTLEIQRTEQGDSAMYLCASSVQGPYNEQFFGPGTRLTVL.

Points on this clonotype: One base away lies a much larger clone, so this may be a sequencing read error. The chain employs TRBV20-1 and TRBJ2-4, with D uncertain. The germline V gene has CDR1 DFQATT and CDR2 SNEGSKA (reference sequence). V lost 6 bases and J lost 3, with 18 bases in between. The length of the CDR3 is 15 residues. CDR3 nucleotides: TGCAGTGCGGGTGACGGGCGTTTAGTCAAAAACATTCAGTACTTC. Translating gives CSAGDGRLVKNIQYF.

V usage is TRBV7-9 and J usage is TRBJ1-1; D is undetermined. The CDR3 is 13 residues long. Trimming shortened V by 5 bases and J by 6 bases, and 13 bases separated the two germline ends. Germline-derived CDR1 and CDR2 are SEHNR and FQNEAQ (reference sequence). Written as DNA, the CDR3 is TGTGCCAGCAGCCCCCCAACGGGCCCTGAAGCTTTCTTT. It codes for CASSPPTGPEAFF.

There are many counts of this clonotype. The chain links TRBV12-3 or TRBV12-4 to TRBJ2-7, with D unresolved. V was trimmed by 3 bases and J by 5 bases, leaving 14 bases between them. CDR3 length: 14 residues. The CDR3 DNA reads as TGTGCCAGCAGTTTGGGCCGAAACGTGCACGAGCAGTACTTC. Protein product: CASSLGRNVHEQYF.

The gene calls are TRBV30 and TRBJ1-3; D remains unclear. The CDR3 is 14 amino acids. Per germline, CDR1 GTSNPN and CDR2 SVGIG (reference sequence). Trimming took 5 bases from V and 0 from J, leaving 11 bases between them. The CDR3 bases are TGTGCCTGGGGACGGACCTTCTCTGGAAACACCATATATTTT. Protein sequence: CAWGRTFSGNTIYF.

This clonotype was observed many times. The chain joins TRBV20-1 to TRBJ2-5; the match to TRBD2 covers 7 bases. The CDR3 covers 12 residues. The J segment lost 5 bases and the V segment lost 1 base, leaving 1 base of the junction unmatched. Germline assignment: CDR1 DFQATT and CDR2 SNEGSKA (reference sequence). DNA for the CDR3: TGCAGTGCTAGAGTTAGCGGGGAGACCCAGTACTTC. This sequence encodes CSARVSGETQYF.

This clonotype showed up many times. The chain carries TRBV12-3 or TRBV12-4 and TRBJ2-7, with 9 bases fitting TRBD1. J gave up 6 bases and V 5 bases, and 14 bases lay outside the gene matches. This CDR3 region has 16 residues. The CDR3 is CASSRSKTGGPGEQYF. The CDR3 DNA is TGTGCCAGCAGTCGATCAAAGACAGGGGGGCCGGGCGAGCAGTACTTC.

The chain uses TRBV29-1 and TRBJ2-5; TRBD1 might be the D (6 bases). Germline loops: CDR1 SQVTM, CDR2 ANQGSEA. The CDR3 spans 15 residues. Trimming removed 1 base at V and 1 base at J, with 13 bases between. The CDR3 coding sequence is TGCAGCGTTGAAGGAGTGACAGGTTCCCAAGAGACCCAGTACTTC. It yields the protein CSVEGVTGSQETQYF.